The clone carrying this T cell receptor (beta chain) was seen only once. The CDR3 covers 15 residues. Germline CDR1 and CDR2: MNHEY and SVGAGI. V gave up 6 bases and J gave up 1 base; unmatched junction bases: 7. This sample is drawn from a study of cytomegalovirus exposure and HLA in healthy donors. PCR used 60 Vbeta primers and 13 Jbeta primers. Authors' methods: An analysis performed later counted 81 million or so unique TCR beta chains (approximately 10 million of them shared). The data were produced by immunoSEQ multiplex PCR, yet TCRdb's version contains in-frame clones alone and is incomplete. V, J and clone size derive from that table, while D and trimming were established from the DNA sequence. The profile shows about 80,000 clones, 80% of them singletons.

The clonotype originates from a man aged 50 to 60 in good health and CMV-seropositive. The sample was PBMCs. V gene TRBV6-5 combines with J gene TRBJ2-3; 7 bases line up with TRBD2. CDR3 in amino acids: CASSRLTSGTDTQYF. For the CDR3, the DNA is TGTGCCAGCAGCCGCCTTACTAGCGGCACAGATACGCAGTATTTT.